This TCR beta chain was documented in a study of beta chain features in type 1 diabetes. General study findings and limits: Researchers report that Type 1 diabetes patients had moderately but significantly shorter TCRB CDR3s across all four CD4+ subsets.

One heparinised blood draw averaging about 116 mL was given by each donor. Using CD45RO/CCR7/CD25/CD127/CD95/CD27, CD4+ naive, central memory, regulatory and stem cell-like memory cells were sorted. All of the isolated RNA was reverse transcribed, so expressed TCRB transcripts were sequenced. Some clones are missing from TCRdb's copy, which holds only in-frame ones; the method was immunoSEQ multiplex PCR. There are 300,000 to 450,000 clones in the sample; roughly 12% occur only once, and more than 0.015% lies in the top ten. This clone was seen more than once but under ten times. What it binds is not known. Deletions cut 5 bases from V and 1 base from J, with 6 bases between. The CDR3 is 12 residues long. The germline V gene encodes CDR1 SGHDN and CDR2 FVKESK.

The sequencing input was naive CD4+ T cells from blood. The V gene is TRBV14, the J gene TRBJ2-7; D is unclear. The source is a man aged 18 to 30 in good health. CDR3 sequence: CASSSGSYEQYF. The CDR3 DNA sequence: TGTGCCAGCAGCTCAGGTTCCTACGAGCAGTACTTC.